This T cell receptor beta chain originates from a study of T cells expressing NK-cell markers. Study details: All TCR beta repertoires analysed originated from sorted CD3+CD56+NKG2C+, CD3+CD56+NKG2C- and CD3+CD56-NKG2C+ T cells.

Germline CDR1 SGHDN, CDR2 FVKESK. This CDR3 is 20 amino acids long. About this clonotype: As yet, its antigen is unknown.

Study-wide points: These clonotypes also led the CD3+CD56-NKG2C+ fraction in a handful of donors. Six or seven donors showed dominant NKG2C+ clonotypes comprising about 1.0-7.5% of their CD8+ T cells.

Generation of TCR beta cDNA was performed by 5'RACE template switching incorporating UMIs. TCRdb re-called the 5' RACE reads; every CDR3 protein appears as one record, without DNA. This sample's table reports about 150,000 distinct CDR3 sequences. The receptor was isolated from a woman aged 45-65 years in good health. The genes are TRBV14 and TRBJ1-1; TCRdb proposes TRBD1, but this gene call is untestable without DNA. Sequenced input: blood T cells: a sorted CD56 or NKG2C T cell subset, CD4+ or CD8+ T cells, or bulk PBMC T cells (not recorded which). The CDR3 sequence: CASSQDDPWDKFSSNTEAFF.